Listed below are T cell receptor beta chains from one sample, sequenced in a study of beta chain features in type 1 diabetes. Method: immunoSEQ multiplex PCR; TCRdb's copy keeps in-frame clones and lacks some. Of 900,000 or so clones listed, 15% to 20% are singletons. Material: naive CD4+ T cells from blood. Receptors originate from a woman younger than 35 in good health. Both conserved end residues are part of each CDR3. Fields, in order: clone size, D gene, V gene, J gene, CDR3 DNA, CDR3 protein. The D gene is left open where the match is weak. Not all rows give a size; the values are once, few, many and, for expanded clones, a class.

abundance: .; d_gene: TRBD1; v_gene: TRBV10-3; j_gene: TRBJ2-1; CDR3nt: TGTGCCATCAGCGAAGGGACAGGAGGAGGGTACAATGAGCAGTTCTTC; CDR3aa: CAISEGTGGGYNEQFF
abundance: .; d_gene: TRBD2; v_gene: TRBV9; j_gene: TRBJ2-3; CDR3nt: TGTGCCAGCAGCTCCCCGACTAGCGGCACAGATACGCAGTATTTT; CDR3aa: CASSSPTSGTDTQYF
abundance: few; d_gene: .; v_gene: TRBV19; j_gene: TRBJ2-2; CDR3nt: TGTGCCAGTAGTATTCGGGGGACCGGGGAGCTGTTTTTT; CDR3aa: CASSIRGTGELFF
abundance: .; d_gene: TRBD2; v_gene: TRBV7-3; j_gene: TRBJ2-1; CDR3nt: TGTGCCAGCAGCGAAATAGCGGGAGCGTCCTACAATGAGCAGTTCTTC; CDR3aa: CASSEIAGASYNEQFF
abundance: few; d_gene: .; v_gene: TRBV2; j_gene: TRBJ2-7; CDR3nt: TGTGCCAGCAGTGGGGACAACGACTACGAGCAGTACTTC; CDR3aa: CASSGDNDYEQYF
abundance: few; d_gene: .; v_gene: TRBV7-2; j_gene: TRBJ2-1; CDR3nt: TGTGCCAGCAGCTTAGAACTCGCAGGTCTTGAGCAGTTCTTC; CDR3aa: CASSLELAGLEQFF
abundance: few; d_gene: .; v_gene: TRBV6-5; j_gene: TRBJ2-7; CDR3nt: TGTGCCAGCACCTGGGGGGCCAACTCCTACGAGCAGTACTTC; CDR3aa: CASTWGANSYEQYF
abundance: .; d_gene: .; v_gene: TRBV10-3; j_gene: TRBJ2-1; CDR3nt: TGTGCCATCAAACCATTCAATACGGACAATGAGCAGTTCTTC; CDR3aa: CAIKPFNTDNEQFF
abundance: few; d_gene: TRBD2; v_gene: TRBV5-4; j_gene: TRBJ2-7; CDR3nt: TGTGCCAGCAGCCCGGGACTAGCGGGAGCGGTCAAGAACGAGCAGTACTTC; CDR3aa: CASSPGLAGAVKNEQYF
abundance: .; d_gene: TRBD1; v_gene: TRBV28; j_gene: TRBJ2-2; CDR3nt: TGTGCCAGCAGTTTCCACAGGGGGCGCAGCACCGGGGAGCTGTTTTTT; CDR3aa: CASSFHRGRSTGELFF
abundance: .; d_gene: .; v_gene: TRBV7-2; j_gene: TRBJ2-3; CDR3nt: TGTGCCAGCAGCTTAGGCGCTCTCCCAGATACGCAGTATTTT; CDR3aa: CASSLGALPDTQYF
abundance: few; d_gene: .; v_gene: TRBV10-3; j_gene: TRBJ2-7; CDR3nt: TGTGCCATCAGTGGACCTTCGGGGCACAGCTCCTACGAGCAGTACTTC; CDR3aa: CAISGPSGHSSYEQYF
abundance: .; d_gene: .; v_gene: TRBV4-3; j_gene: TRBJ2-4; CDR3nt: TGCGCCAGCAGCCAAACCCGGGTAGCCAAAAACATTCAGTACTTC; CDR3aa: CASSQTRVAKNIQYF
abundance: few; d_gene: .; v_gene: TRBV28; j_gene: TRBJ2-1; CDR3nt: TGTGCCAGCAAGACCACGAGCGGAGGGTCCTACAATGAGCAGTTCTTC; CDR3aa: CASKTTSGGSYNEQFF
abundance: .; d_gene: TRBD2; v_gene: TRBV7-3; j_gene: TRBJ2-1; CDR3nt: TGTGCCAGCAGCCGTGGACTAGCGGACAATGAGCAGTTCTTC; CDR3aa: CASSRGLADNEQFF
abundance: .; d_gene: .; v_gene: TRBV7-9; j_gene: TRBJ1-2; CDR3nt: TGTGCCAGCAGCTTCGGACAGCTTCAAACCTATGGCTACACCTTC; CDR3aa: CASSFGQLQTYGYTF
abundance: few; d_gene: .; v_gene: TRBV5-1; j_gene: TRBJ1-4; CDR3nt: TGCGCCAGCAGCTCTTCACCTTCGTTCGGTGGGAAACTGTTTTTT; CDR3aa: CASSSSPSFGGKLFF
abundance: .; d_gene: TRBD2; v_gene: TRBV18; j_gene: TRBJ2-3; CDR3nt: TGTGCCAGCTCATCAAGGGTGACTAGCGGGATCACAGATACGCAGTATTTT; CDR3aa: CASSSRVTSGITDTQYF
abundance: .; d_gene: TRBD2; v_gene: TRBV7-9; j_gene: TRBJ2-1; CDR3nt: TGTGCCAGCAGCCCAGGCGGGAGACTCAATGAGCAGTTCTTC; CDR3aa: CASSPGGRLNEQFF
abundance: .; d_gene: TRBD2; v_gene: TRBV2; j_gene: TRBJ2-1; CDR3nt: TGTGCCAGCAGCACAGGTGACGGACTAGCGGCTTTCCTTAGCTCCTACAATGAGCAGTTCTTC; CDR3aa: CASSTGDGLAAFLSSYNEQFF
abundance: few; d_gene: .; v_gene: TRBV4-3; j_gene: TRBJ2-6; CDR3nt: TGCGCCAGCAGCCAAGAGGGGTCTGGGGCCAACGTCCTGACTTTC; CDR3aa: CASSQEGSGANVLTF
abundance: .; d_gene: TRBD2; v_gene: TRBV5-1; j_gene: TRBJ2-1; CDR3nt: TGCGCCAGCAGCATACAACCGAGGGGACTAGCGGGAGCTAATGAGCAGTTCTTC; CDR3aa: CASSIQPRGLAGANEQFF
abundance: .; d_gene: TRBD2; v_gene: TRBV27; j_gene: TRBJ2-7; CDR3nt: TGTGCCAGCCGCGAAAGGGGCGGGAGCGAATACGAGCAGTACTTC; CDR3aa: CASRERGGSEYEQYF
abundance: .; d_gene: .; v_gene: TRBV6-5; j_gene: TRBJ2-7; CDR3nt: TGTGCCAGCAGCGGTCAGGGAAGCTCCTACGAGCAGTACTTC; CDR3aa: CASSGQGSSYEQYF
abundance: once; d_gene: .; v_gene: TRBV4-3; j_gene: TRBJ2-1; CDR3nt: TGCGCCAGCAGCCAAGAGACTAGAGCCCTATACAATGAGCAGTTCTTC; CDR3aa: CASSQETRALYNEQFF
abundance: few; d_gene: .; v_gene: TRBV10-3; j_gene: TRBJ1-2; CDR3nt: TGTGCCATCAGTGTACCAAGCTCTCCTAACTATGGCTACACCTTC; CDR3aa: CAISVPSSPNYGYTF
abundance: .; d_gene: TRBD1; v_gene: TRBV28; j_gene: TRBJ2-3; CDR3nt: TGTGCCAGCAGCAGACAGGGCCACACAGATACGCAGTATTTT; CDR3aa: CASSRQGHTDTQYF
abundance: few; d_gene: .; v_gene: TRBV7-2; j_gene: TRBJ1-2; CDR3nt: TGTGCCAGCAGCTTAGGAACAGGGTTAAGCTATGGCTACACCTTC; CDR3aa: CASSLGTGLSYGYTF
abundance: .; d_gene: .; v_gene: TRBV10-3; j_gene: TRBJ2-3; CDR3nt: TGTGCCATCAGTGAGCCGGAATATGGGAATACGCAGTATTTT; CDR3aa: CAISEPEYGNTQYF
abundance: few; d_gene: .; v_gene: TRBV10-3; j_gene: TRBJ2-1; CDR3nt: TGTGCCGTCGCTGGGGGTTCCTACAATGAGCAGTTCTTC; CDR3aa: CAVAGGSYNEQFF
abundance: .; d_gene: .; v_gene: TRBV7-9; j_gene: TRBJ2-3; CDR3nt: TGTGCCAGCAGCTTAGGGATTAGCGGCGATACGCAGTATTTT; CDR3aa: CASSLGISGDTQYF
abundance: .; d_gene: .; v_gene: TRBV18; j_gene: TRBJ1-1; CDR3nt: TGTGCCAGCTCACCAGCTGGACAGTCGAACACTGAAGCTTTCTTT; CDR3aa: CASSPAGQSNTEAFF
abundance: few; d_gene: .; v_gene: TRBV11-2; j_gene: TRBJ2-4; CDR3nt: TGTGCCAGCAGCTTAGATGGGGGCAGTCGCAGTCTGTACTTC; CDR3aa: CASSLDGGSRSLYF
abundance: few; d_gene: .; v_gene: TRBV7-2; j_gene: TRBJ2-1; CDR3nt: TGTGCCAGCAGCTTAGGGGGCGGTTACAATGAGCAGTTCTTC; CDR3aa: CASSLGGGYNEQFF
abundance: .; d_gene: .; v_gene: TRBV7-9; j_gene: TRBJ2-5; CDR3nt: TGTGCCAGCAGCTTAAGAGGTTTGGAGACCCAGTACTTC; CDR3aa: CASSLRGLETQYF
abundance: .; d_gene: .; v_gene: TRBV7-2; j_gene: TRBJ2-3; CDR3nt: TGTGCCAGCAGCTTATGGGTGGGGCCCACAGATACGCAGTATTTT; CDR3aa: CASSLWVGPTDTQYF
abundance: few; d_gene: .; v_gene: TRBV2; j_gene: TRBJ2-2; CDR3nt: TGTGCCAGCAGTAAGGAGATGAACACCGGGGAGCTGTTTTTT; CDR3aa: CASSKEMNTGELFF
abundance: few; d_gene: .; v_gene: TRBV10-3; j_gene: TRBJ1-1; CDR3nt: TGTGCCATCAGTGAAGCTGGGGACACTGAAGCTTTCTTT; CDR3aa: CAISEAGDTEAFF
abundance: .; d_gene: TRBD2; v_gene: TRBV14; j_gene: TRBJ2-2; CDR3nt: TGTGCCAGCAGCCAAGACTGGCTAGCGGGAGGGACCGGGGAGCTGTTTTTT; CDR3aa: CASSQDWLAGGTGELFF
abundance: .; d_gene: .; v_gene: TRBV28; j_gene: TRBJ2-6; CDR3nt: TGTGCCAGCAGTCTCCTCGGGTCTGGGGCCAACGTCCTGACTTTC; CDR3aa: CASSLLGSGANVLTF
abundance: few; d_gene: .; v_gene: TRBV7-3; j_gene: TRBJ2-1; CDR3nt: TGTGCCAGCAGCTTTATGTTGGGCAATGAGCAGTTCTTC; CDR3aa: CASSFMLGNEQFF
abundance: .; d_gene: .; v_gene: TRBV9; j_gene: TRBJ2-5; CDR3nt: TGTGCCAGCAGCGTTGGTCTTACAGGACAAGAGACCCAGTACTTC; CDR3aa: CASSVGLTGQETQYF